This paragraph reports one T cell receptor (beta chain). The antigen is undetermined. Germline V CDR1 and CDR2: SGHTA, FQGNSA. Trimming took 5 bases from V and 3 from J, leaving 23 bases between them. There are 17 residues in the CDR3. Every subset had its genomic DNA shared out evenly among several immunoSEQ plates. Sorted-subset replicate PCRs used approximately 190 ng of genomic DNA. This amount corresponded to some 32,000 T cell genomes. The repertoire was sequenced with immunoSEQ multiplex PCR; TCRdb's copy has only in-frame clones and lacks some. The sample records about 2 million clones, about 95% being singletons. The naive CD8 population came from CD45RO-negative cells selected for CCR7, without terminally differentiated effector memory CD45RA+ cells. The data derive from a study of shared clonotypes between healthy human individuals. Study-wide results and caveats: Sampling covered blood only; tissue repertoires likely differ. Among non-shared clonotypes, generation probabilities were lower than among those shared by all four donors.

This sequence was found in a man in his late teens or twenties in good health. The J gene is TRBJ2-7, the V gene TRBV7-2; maybe TRBD2 (6 bases). The source material was naive CD8+ T cells sorted from blood. The CDR3 reads CASSLSKPLGLHYEQYF. CDR3 nucleotides: TGTGCCAGCAGCCTCTCAAAGCCTTTGGGACTTCACTACGAGCAGTACTTC.